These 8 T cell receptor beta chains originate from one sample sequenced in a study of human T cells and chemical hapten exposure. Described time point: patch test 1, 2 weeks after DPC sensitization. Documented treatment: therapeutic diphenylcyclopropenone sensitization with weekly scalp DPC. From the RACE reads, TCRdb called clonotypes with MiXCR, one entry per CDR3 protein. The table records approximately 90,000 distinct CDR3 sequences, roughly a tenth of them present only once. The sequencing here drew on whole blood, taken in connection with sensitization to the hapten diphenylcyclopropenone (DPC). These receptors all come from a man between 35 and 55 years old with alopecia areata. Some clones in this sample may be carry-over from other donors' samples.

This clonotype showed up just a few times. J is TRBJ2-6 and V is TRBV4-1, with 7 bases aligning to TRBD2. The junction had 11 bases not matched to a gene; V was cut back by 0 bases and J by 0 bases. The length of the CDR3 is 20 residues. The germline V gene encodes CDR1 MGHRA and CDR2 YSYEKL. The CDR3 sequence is CASSQDGRGRLSSGANVLTF. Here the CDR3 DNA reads TGCGCCAGCAGCCAAGATGGGAGGGGACGACTGAGCTCTGGGGCCAACGTCCTGACTTTC.

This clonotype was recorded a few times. DNA for the CDR3: TGTGCCAGCAGCCCCGGACAGGCAGAGGGGTCACCCCTCCACTTT. Amino acids: CASSPGQAEGSPLHF. V and J are TRBV12-3 or TRBV12-4 and TRBJ1-6, with 7 bases fitting TRBD1. The CDR3 sequence is 15 residues long. V lost 6 bases and J lost 10; bases outside the gene matches: 12.

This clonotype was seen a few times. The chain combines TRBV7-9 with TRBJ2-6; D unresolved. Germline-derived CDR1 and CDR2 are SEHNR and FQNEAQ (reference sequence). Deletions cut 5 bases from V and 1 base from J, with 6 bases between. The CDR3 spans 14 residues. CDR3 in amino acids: CASSQRSGANVLTF. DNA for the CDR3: TGTGCCAGCAGCCAAAGGTCTGGGGCCAACGTCCTGACTTTC.

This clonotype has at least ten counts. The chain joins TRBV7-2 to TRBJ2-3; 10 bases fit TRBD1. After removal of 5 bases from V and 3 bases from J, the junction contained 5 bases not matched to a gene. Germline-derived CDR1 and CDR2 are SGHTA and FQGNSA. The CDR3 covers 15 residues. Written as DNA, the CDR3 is TGTGCCAGCAGCCCAGACAGGGGGCAAACAGATACGCAGTATTTT. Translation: CASSPDRGQTDTQYF.

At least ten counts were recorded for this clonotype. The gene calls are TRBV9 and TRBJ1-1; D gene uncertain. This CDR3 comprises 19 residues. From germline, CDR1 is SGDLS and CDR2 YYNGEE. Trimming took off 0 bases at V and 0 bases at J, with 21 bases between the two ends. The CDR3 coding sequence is TGTGCCAGCAGCGTAGGGGTAGGTTGGAACAATGTCATGAACACTGAAGCTTTCTTT. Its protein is CASSVGVGWNNVMNTEAFF.

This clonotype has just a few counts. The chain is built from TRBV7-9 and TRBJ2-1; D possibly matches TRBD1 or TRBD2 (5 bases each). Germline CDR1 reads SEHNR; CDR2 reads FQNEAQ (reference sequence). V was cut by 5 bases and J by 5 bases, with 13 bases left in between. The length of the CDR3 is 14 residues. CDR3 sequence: CASSPGTHDNEQFF. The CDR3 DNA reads TGTGCCAGCAGCCCCGGGACGCACGACAATGAGCAGTTCTTC.

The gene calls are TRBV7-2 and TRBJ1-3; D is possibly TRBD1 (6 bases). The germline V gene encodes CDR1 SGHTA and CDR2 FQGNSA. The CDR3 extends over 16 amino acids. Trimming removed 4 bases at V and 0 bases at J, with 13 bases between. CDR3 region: CASSSTRGHSGNTIYF. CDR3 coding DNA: TGTGCCAGCAGCTCAACCAGGGGCCACTCTGGAAACACCATATATTTT.

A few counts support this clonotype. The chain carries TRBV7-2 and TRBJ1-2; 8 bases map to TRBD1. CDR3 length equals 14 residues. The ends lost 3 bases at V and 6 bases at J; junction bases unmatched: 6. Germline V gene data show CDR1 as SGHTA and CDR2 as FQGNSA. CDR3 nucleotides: TGTGCCAGCAGCTTTGGGACAGGAAGAAATGGCTACACCTTC. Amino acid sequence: CASSFGTGRNGYTF. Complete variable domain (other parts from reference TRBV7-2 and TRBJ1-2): GAGVSQSPSNKVTEKGKDVELRCDPISGHTALYWYRQSLGQGLEFLIYFQGNSAPDKSGLPSDRFSAERTGGSVSTLTIQRTQQEDSAVYLCASSFGTGRNGYTFGSGTRLTVV.